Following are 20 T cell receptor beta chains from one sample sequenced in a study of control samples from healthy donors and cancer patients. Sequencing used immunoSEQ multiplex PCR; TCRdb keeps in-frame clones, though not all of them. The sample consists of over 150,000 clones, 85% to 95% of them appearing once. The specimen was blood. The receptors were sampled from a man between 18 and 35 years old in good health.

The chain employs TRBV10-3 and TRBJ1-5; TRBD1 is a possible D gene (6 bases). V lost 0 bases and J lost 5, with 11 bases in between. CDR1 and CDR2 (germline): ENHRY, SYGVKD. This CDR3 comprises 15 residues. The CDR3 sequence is CAISESGQGHQPQHF. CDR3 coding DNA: TGTGCCATCAGTGAGTCGGGTCAGGGGCATCAGCCCCAGCATTTT.

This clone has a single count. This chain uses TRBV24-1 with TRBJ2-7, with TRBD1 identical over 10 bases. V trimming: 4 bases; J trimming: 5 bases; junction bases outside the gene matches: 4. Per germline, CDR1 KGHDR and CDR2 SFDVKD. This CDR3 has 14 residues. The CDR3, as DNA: TGTGCCACCAGTGACCCGGGACAGGGGAACGAGCAGTACTTC. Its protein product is CATSDPGQGNEQYF.

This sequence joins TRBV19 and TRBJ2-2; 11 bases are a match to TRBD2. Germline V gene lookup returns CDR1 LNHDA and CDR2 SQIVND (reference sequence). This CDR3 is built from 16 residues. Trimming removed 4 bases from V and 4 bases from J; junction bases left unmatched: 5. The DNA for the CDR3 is TGTGCCAGTAGTAAATCTAGCGGGGGGTCCACCGGGGAGCTGTTTTTT. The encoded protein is CASSKSSGGSTGELFF.

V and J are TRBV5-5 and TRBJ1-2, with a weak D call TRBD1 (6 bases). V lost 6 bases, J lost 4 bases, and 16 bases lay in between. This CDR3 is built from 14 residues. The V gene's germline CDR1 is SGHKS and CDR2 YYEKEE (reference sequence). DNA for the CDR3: TGTGCCAGCATCAAAGCGACAGGTCGCTATGGCTACACCTTC. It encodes CASIKATGRYGYTF. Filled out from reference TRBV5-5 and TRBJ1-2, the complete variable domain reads DAGVTQSPTHLIKTRGQQVTLRCSPISGHKSVSWYQQVLGQGPQFIFQYYEKEERGRGNFPDRFSARQFPNYSSELNVNALLLGDSALYLCASIKATGRYGYTFGSGTRLTVV.

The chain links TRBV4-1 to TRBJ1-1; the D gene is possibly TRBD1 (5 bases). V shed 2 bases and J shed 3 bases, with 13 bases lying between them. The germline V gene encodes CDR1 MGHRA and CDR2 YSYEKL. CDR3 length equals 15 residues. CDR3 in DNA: TGCGCCAGCAGCCAATCCCGGGACGGTTACACTGAAGCTTTCTTT. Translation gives CASSQSRDGYTEAFF.

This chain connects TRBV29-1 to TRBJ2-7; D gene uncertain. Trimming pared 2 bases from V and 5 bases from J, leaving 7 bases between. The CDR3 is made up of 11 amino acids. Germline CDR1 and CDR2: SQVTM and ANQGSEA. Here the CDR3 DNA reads TGCAGCGTTGAAACAGCCGACGAGCAGTACTTC. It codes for CSVETADEQYF.

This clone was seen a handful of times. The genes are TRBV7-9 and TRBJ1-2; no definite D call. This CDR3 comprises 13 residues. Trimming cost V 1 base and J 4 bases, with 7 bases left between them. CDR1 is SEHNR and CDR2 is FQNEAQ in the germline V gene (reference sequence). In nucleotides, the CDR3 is TGTGCCAGCAGCTTAGACGGCCCCTATGGCTACACCTTC. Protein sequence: CASSLDGPYGYTF.

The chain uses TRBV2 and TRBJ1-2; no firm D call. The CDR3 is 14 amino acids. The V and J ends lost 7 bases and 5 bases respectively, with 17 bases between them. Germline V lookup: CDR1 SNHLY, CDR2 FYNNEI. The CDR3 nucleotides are TGTGCCAGCACTCTCCTAGGAGGCTTATATGGCTACACCTTC. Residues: CASTLLGGLYGYTF. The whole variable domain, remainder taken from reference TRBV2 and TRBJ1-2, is EPEVTQTPSHQVTQMGQEVILRCVPISNHLYFYWYRQILGQKVEFLVSFYNNEISEKSEIFDDQFSVERPDGSNFTLKIRSTKLEDSAMYFCASTLLGGLYGYTFGSGTRLTVV.

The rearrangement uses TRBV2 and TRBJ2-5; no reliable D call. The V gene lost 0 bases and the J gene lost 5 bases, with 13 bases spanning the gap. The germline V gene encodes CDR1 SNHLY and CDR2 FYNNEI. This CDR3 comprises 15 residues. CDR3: CASSEATAKRETQYF. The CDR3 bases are TGTGCCAGCAGTGAAGCCACCGCCAAGAGGGAGACCCAGTACTTC.

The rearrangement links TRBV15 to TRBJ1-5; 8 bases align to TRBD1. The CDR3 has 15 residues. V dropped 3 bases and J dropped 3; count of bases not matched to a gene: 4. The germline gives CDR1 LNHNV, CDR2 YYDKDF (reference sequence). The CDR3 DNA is TGTGCCACCAGCAGCGGGACAGGTAACAATCAGCCCCAGCATTTT. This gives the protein CATSSGTGNNQPQHF. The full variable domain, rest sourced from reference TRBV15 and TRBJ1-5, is DAMVIQNPRYQVTQFGKPVTLSCSQTLNHNVMYWYQQKSSQAPKLLFHYYDKDFNNEADTPDNFQSRRPNTSFCFLDIRSPGLGDTAMYLCATSSGTGNNQPQHFGDGTRLSIL.

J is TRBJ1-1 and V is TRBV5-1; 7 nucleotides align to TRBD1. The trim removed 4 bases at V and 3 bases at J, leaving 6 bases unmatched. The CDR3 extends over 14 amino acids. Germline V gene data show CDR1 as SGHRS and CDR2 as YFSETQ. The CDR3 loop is CASSINRGDTEAFF. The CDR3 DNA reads TGCGCCAGCAGCATAAACAGGGGCGACACTGAAGCTTTCTTT.

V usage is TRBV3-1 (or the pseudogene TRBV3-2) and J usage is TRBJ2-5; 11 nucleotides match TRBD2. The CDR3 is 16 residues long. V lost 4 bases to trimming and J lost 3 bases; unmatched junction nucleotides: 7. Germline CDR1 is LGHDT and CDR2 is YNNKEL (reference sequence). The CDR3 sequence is CASSRRTSGWEETQYF. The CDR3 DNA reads TGTGCCAGCAGCCGTCGGACTAGCGGGTGGGAAGAGACCCAGTACTTC.

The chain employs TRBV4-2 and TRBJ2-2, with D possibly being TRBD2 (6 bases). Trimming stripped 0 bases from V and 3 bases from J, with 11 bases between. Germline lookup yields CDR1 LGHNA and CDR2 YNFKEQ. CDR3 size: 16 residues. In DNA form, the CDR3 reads TGTGCCAGCAGCCAAGAGGGCTGGGGGGACACCGGGGAGCTGTTTTTT. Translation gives CASSQEGWGDTGELFF.

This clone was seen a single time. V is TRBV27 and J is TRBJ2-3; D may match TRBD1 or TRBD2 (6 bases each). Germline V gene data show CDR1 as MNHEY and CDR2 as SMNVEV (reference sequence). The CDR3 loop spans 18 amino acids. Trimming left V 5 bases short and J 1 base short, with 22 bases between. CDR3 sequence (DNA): TGTGCCAGCAGTCCCTCCCCTGGGGGGCGAGGGGGCACAGATACGCAGTATTTT. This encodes CASSPSPGGRGGTDTQYF.

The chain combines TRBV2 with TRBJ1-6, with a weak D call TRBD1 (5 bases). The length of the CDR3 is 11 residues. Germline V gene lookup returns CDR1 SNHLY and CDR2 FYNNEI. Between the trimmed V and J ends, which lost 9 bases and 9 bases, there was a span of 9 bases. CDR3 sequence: CASEGRSPLHF. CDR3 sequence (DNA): TGTGCCAGTGAGGGGCGTTCACCCCTCCACTTT. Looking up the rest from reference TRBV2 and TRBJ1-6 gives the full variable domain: EPEVTQTPSHQVTQMGQEVILRCVPISNHLYFYWYRQILGQKVEFLVSFYNNEISEKSEIFDDQFSVERPDGSNFTLKIRSTKLEDSAMYFCASEGRSPLHFGNGTRLTVT.

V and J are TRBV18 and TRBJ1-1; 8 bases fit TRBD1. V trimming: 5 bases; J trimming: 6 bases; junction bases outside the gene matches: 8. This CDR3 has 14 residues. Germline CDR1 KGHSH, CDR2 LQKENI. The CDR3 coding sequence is TGTGCCAGCTCATCAGACAGGGGCTCGCCTGAAGCTTTCTTT. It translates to CASSSDRGSPEAFF.

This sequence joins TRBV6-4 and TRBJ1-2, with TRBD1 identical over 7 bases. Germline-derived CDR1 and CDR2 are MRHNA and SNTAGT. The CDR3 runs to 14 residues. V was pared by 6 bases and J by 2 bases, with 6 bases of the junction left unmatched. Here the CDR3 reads CASSRDSQNYGYTF. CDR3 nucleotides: TGTGCCAGCAGCCGGGACAGTCAAAACTATGGCTACACCTTC.

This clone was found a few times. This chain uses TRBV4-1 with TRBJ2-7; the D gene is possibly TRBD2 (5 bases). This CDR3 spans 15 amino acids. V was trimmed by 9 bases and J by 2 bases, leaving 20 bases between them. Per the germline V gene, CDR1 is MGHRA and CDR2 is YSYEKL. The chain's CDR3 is CARIISVGSTYEQYF. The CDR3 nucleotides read TGCGCCAGGATAATTAGCGTGGGGAGCACCTACGAGCAGTACTTC.

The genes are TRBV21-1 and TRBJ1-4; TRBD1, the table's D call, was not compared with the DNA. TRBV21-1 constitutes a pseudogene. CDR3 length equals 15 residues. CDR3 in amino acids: CASPGDWTGEEKLFF. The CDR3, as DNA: TGTGCCAGCCCTGGGGATTGGACAGGGGAAGAAAAACTGTTTTTT.

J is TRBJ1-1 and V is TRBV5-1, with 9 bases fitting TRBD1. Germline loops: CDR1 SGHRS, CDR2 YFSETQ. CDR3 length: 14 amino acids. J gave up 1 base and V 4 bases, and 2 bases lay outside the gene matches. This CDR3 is CASSRGQGNTEAFF. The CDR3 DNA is TGCGCCAGCAGCCGGGGACAGGGGAACACTGAAGCTTTCTTT.